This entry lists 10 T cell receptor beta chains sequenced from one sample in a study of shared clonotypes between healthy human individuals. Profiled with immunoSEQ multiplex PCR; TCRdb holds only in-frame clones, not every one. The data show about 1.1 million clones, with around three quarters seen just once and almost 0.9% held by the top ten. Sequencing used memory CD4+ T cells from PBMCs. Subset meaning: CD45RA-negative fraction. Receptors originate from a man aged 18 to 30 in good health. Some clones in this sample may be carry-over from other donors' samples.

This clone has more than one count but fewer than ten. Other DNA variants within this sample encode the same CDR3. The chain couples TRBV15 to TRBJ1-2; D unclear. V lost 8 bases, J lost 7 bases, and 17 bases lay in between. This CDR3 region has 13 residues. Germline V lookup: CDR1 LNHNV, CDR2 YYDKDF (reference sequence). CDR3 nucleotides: TGTGCCACCTCCTTTGGGTCGAACGGTGGCTACACCTTC. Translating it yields CATSFGSNGGYTF.

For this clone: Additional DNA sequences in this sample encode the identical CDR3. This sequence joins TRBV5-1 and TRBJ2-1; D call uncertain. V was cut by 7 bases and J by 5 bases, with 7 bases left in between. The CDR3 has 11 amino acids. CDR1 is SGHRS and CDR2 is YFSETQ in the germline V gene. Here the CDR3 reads CASSRNNEQFF. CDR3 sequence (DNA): TGCGCCAGCTCTAGGAACAATGAGCAGTTCTTC.

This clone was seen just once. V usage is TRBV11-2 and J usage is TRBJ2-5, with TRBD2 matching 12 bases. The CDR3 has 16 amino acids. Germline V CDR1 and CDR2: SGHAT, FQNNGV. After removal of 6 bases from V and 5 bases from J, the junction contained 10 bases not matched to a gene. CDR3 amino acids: CASSLLLAGGGETQYF. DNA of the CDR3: TGTGCCAGCAGTCTCCTCCTAGCGGGAGGGGGGGAGACCCAGTACTTC.

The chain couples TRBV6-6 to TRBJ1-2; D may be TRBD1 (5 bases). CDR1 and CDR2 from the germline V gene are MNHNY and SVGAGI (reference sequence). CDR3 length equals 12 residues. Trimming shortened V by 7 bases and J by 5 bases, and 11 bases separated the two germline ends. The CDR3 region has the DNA TGTGCCAGCATGGGATCAGGGTATGGCTACACCTTC. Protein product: CASMGSGYGYTF.

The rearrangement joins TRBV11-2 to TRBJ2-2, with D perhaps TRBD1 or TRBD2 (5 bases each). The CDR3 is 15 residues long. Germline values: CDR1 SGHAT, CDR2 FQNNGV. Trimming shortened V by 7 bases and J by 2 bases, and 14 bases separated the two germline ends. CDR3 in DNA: TGTGCCAGCAAGTCCGGGACCTTCAACACCGGGGAGCTGTTTTTT. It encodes CASKSGTFNTGELFF.

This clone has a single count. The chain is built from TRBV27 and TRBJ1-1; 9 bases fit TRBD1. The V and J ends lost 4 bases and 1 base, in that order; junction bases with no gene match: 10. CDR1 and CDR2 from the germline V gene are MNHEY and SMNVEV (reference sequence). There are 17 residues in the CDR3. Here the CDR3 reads CASSWGQGGMRNTEAFF. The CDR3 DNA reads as TGTGCCAGCAGTTGGGGACAGGGAGGGATGAGGAACACTGAAGCTTTCTTT.

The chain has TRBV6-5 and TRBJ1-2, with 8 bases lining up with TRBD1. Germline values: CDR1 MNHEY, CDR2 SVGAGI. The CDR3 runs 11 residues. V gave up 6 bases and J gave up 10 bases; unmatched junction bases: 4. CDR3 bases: TGTGCCAGCAGCCAGGGGGCAGTCTACACCTTC. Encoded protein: CASSQGAVYTF.

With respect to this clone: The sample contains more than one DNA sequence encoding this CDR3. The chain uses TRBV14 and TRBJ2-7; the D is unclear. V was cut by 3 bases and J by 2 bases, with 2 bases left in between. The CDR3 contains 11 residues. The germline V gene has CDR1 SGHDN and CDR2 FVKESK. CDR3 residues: CASSQTYEQYF. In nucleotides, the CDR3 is TGTGCCAGCAGCCAGACCTACGAGCAGTACTTC.

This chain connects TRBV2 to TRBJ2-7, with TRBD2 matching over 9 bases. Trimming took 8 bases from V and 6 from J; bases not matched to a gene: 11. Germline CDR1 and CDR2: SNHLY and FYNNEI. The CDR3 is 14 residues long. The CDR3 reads CASGLDSGSLEQYF. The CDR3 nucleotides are TGTGCCAGCGGTTTGGATAGCGGGAGTCTCGAGCAGTACTTC.

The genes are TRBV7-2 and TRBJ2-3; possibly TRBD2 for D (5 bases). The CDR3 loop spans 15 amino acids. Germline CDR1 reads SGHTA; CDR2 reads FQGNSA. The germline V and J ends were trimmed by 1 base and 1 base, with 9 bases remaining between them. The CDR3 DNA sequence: TGTGCCAGCAGCTTAGGAGGACTCCGCACAGATACGCAGTATTTT. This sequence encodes CASSLGGLRTDTQYF.